The 5 T cell receptor beta chains in this list originate from one sample, sequenced in a study of cytomegalovirus exposure and HLA in healthy donors. Researchers ran the PCR with 60 Vbeta and 13 Jbeta primers. Sequenced by immunoSEQ multiplex PCR; TCRdb stores in-frame clones only, minus some. This repertoire shows over 200,000 clones, around 88% found once; its top ten account for roughly 1%. Sequenced: PBMCs. The receptors derive from a woman aged 18-29 years in good health and CMV-seronegative.

In this sample, this clone turned up once. The chain carries TRBV2 and TRBJ2-7; 9 nucleotides align to TRBD2. The germline CDR1 and CDR2 sequences are SNHLY and FYNNEI. The CDR3 spans 14 residues. With 4 bases clipped from V and 2 bases from J, the junction kept 3 bases outside the gene matches. The CDR3 DNA reads as TGTGCCAGCAGTGTAGGCGGGAGGGCCTACGAGCAGTACTTC. Protein: CASSVGGRAYEQYF.

This chain joins TRBV2 and TRBJ1-1; D is ambiguous. Trimming took off 9 bases at V and 0 bases at J, with 5 bases between the two ends. The germline V gene encodes CDR1 SNHLY and CDR2 FYNNEI. The CDR3 has 11 residues. CDR3 residues: CASSMNTEAFF. Here the CDR3 DNA reads TGTGCCAGTTCCATGAACACTGAAGCTTTCTTT.

The rearrangement uses TRBV19 and TRBJ2-7, with TRBD1 matching 8 bases. Germline V gene lookup returns CDR1 LNHDA and CDR2 SQIVND (reference sequence). Germline trimming cut 3 bases from V and 6 bases from J; bases unmatched to any gene: 13. CDR3 length: 16 residues. The DNA of the CDR3 is TGTGCCAGTAGTATCGCAGGGGGCGGTTCGTTTGGCGAGCAGTACTTC. This sequence encodes CASSIAGGGSFGEQYF.

This clone was seen only a few times. The V and J genes are TRBV6-6 and TRBJ2-7; D might be TRBD2 (6 bases). The length of the CDR3 is 15 residues. The V end lost 6 bases, the J end lost 3 bases, and 18 bases lay between the germline ends. Germline CDR1 reads MNHNY; CDR2 reads SVGAGI (reference sequence). The CDR3 loop reads CASRTTSAGGYEQYF. The CDR3 region has the DNA TGTGCCAGCAGAACGACTTCTGCCGGGGGCTACGAGCAGTACTTC.

V usage is TRBV5-6 and J usage is TRBJ1-1; no clear D gene. The CDR3 loop spans 16 amino acids. From germline, CDR1 is SGHDT and CDR2 YYEEEE. V lost 0 bases to trimming and J lost 0 bases, with 12 bases between them. Here the CDR3 reads CASSLATLGLNTEAFF. The DNA for the CDR3 is TGTGCCAGCAGCTTGGCGACTTTAGGTTTGAACACTGAAGCTTTCTTT.